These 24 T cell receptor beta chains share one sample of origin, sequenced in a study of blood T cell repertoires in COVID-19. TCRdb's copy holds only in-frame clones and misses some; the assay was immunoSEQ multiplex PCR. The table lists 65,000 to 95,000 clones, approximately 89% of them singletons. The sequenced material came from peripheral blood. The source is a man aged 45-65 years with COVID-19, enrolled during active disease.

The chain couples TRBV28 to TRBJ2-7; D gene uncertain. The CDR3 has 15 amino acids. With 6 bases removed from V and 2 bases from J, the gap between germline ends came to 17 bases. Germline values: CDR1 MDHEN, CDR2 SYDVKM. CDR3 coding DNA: TGTGCCAGCAGCCCCTCACTCGAACCTCCCTACGAGCAGTACTTC. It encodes CASSPSLEPPYEQYF. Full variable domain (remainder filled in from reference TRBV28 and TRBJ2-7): DVKVTQSSRYLVKRTGEKVFLECVQDMDHENMFWYRQDPGLGLRLIYFSYDVKMKEKGDIPEGYSVSREKKERFSLILESASTNQTSMYLCASSPSLEPPYEQYFGPGTRLTVT.

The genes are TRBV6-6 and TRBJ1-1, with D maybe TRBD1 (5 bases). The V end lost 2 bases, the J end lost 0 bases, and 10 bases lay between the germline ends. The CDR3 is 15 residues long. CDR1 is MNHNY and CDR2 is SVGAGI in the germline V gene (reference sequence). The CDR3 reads CASSYQTALNTEAFF. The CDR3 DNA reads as TGTGCCAGCAGTTACCAGACAGCCTTGAACACTGAAGCTTTCTTT.

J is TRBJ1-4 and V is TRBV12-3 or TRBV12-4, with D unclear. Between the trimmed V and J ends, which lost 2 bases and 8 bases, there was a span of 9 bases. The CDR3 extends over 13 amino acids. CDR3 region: CASSLRREEKLFF. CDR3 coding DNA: TGTGCCAGCAGTTTAAGGAGGGAGGAAAAACTGTTTTTT.

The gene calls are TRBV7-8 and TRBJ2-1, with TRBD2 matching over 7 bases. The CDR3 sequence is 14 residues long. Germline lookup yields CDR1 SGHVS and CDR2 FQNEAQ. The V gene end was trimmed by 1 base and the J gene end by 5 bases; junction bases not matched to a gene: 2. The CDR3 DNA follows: TGTGCCAGCAGCTTAGGGACTAGAAACAATGAGCAGTTCTTC. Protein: CASSLGTRNNEQFF.

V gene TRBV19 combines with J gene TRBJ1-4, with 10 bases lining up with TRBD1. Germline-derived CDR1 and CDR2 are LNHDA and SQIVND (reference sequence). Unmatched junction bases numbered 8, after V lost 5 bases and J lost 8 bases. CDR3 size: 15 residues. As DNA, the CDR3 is TGTGCCAGTAGTGGAACCGGGACAGGGGAAGAAAAACTGTTTTTT. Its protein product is CASSGTGTGEEKLFF. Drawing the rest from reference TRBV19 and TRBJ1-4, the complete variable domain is DGGITQSPKYLFRKEGQNVTLSCEQNLNHDAMYWYRQDPGQGLRLIYYSQIVNDFQKGDIAEGYSVSREKKESFPLTVTSAQKNPTAFYLCASSGTGTGEEKLFFGSGTQLSVL.

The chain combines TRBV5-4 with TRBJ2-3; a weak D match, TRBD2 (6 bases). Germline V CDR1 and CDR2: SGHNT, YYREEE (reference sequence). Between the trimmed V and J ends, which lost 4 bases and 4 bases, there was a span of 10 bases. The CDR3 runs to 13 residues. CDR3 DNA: TGTGCCAGCAGCGACTCTAGCGCAGATACGCAGTATTTT. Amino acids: CASSDSSADTQYF.

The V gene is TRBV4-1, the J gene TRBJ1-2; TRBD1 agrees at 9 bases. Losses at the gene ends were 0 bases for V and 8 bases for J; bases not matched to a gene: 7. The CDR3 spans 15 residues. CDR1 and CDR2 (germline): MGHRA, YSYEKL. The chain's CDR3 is CASSQDGTGRLGYTF. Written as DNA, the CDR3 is TGCGCCAGCAGCCAAGATGGGACAGGGAGATTGGGCTACACCTTC.

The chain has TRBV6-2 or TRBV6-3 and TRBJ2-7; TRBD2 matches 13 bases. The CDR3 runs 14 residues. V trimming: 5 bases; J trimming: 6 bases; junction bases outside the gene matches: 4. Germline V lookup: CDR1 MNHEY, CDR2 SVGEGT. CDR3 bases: TGTGCCAGCAGTGGGACTAGCGGGATTCGCGAGCAGTACTTC. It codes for CASSGTSGIREQYF.

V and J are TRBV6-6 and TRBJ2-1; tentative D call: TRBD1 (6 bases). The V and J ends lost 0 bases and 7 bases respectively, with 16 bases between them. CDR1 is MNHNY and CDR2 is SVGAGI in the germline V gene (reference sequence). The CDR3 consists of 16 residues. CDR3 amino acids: CASSYSKRGSGNEQFF. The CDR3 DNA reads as TGTGCCAGCAGTTACTCGAAAAGGGGGTCGGGGAATGAGCAGTTCTTC.

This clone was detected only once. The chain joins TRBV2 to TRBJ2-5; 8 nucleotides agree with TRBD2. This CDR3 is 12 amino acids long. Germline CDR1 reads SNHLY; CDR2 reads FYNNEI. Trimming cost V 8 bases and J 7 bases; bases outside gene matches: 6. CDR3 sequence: CASVGLVSTQYF. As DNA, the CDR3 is TGTGCCAGCGTGGGACTAGTCTCGACCCAGTACTTC.

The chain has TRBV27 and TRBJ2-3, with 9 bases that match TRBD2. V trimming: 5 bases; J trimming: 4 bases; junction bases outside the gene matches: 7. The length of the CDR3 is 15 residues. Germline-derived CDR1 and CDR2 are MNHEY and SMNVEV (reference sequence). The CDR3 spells CASSLWTSAADTQYF. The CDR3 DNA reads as TGTGCCAGCAGTCTCTGGACTAGCGCCGCAGATACGCAGTATTTT.

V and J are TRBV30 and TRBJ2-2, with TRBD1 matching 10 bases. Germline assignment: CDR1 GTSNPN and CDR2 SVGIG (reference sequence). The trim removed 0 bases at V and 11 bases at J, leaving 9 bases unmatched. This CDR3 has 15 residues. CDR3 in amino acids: CAWSVAGTGVGELFF. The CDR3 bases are TGTGCCTGGAGTGTTGCCGGGACAGGGGTGGGTGAGCTGTTTTTT.

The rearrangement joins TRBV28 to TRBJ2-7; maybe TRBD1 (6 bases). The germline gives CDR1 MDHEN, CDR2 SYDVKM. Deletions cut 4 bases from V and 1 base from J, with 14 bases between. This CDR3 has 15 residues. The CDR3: CASSSVGTPSYEQYF. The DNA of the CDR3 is TGTGCCAGCAGTTCCGTCGGGACACCTTCCTACGAGCAGTACTTC.

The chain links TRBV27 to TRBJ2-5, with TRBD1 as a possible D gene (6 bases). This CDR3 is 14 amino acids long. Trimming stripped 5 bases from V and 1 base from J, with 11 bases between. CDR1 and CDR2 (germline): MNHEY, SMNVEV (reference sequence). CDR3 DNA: TGTGCCAGCAGTCCCCGACAGGCCCAAGAGACCCAGTACTTC. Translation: CASSPRQAQETQYF.

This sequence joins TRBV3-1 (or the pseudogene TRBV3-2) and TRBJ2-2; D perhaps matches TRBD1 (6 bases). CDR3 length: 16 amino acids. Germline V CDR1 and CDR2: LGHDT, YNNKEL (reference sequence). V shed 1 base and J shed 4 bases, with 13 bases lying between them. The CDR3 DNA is TGTGCCAGCAGCCAAGCCCCGGGACACACCACCGGGGAGCTGTTTTTT. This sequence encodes CASSQAPGHTTGELFF.

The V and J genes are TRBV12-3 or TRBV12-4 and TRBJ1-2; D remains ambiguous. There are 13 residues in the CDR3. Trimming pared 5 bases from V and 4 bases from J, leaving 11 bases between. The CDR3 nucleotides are TGTGCCAGCAGTCCATACAGTGGCTATGGCTACACCTTC. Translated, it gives CASSPYSGYGYTF.

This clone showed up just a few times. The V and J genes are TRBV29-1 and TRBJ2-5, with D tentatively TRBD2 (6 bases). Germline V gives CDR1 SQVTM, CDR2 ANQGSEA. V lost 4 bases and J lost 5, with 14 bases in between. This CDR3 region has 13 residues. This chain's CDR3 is CSVVEGTGETQYF. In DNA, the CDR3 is TGCAGCGTTGTGGAGGGTACCGGGGAGACCCAGTACTTC.

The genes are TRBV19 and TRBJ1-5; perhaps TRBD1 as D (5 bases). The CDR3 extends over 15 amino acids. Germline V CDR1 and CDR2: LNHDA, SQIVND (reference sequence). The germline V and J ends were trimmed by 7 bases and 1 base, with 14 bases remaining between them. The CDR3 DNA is TGTGCCAGTAATCCTAACGGGGGGAGCAATCAGCCCCAGCATTTT. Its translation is CASNPNGGSNQPQHF.

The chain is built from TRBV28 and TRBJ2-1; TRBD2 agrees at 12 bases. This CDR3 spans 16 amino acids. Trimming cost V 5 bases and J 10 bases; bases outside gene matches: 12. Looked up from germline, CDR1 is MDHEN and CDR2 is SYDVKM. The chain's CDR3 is CASSPLAGGPRKEQFF. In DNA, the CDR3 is TGTGCCAGCAGTCCCCTAGCGGGAGGGCCTAGGAAGGAGCAGTTCTTC.

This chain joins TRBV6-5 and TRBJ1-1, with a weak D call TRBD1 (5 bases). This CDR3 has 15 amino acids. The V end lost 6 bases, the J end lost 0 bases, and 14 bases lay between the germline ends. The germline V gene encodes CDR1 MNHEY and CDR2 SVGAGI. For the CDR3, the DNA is TGTGCCAGCAGGCACGGCGGGGCCTTGAACACTGAAGCTTTCTTT. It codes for CASRHGGALNTEAFF.

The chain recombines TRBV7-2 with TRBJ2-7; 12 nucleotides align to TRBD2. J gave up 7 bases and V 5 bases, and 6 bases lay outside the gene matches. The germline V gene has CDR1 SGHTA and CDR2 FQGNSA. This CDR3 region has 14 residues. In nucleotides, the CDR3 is TGTGCCAGCAGCCCTAGACTAGCGGGAGTTGAGCAGTACTTC. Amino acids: CASSPRLAGVEQYF.

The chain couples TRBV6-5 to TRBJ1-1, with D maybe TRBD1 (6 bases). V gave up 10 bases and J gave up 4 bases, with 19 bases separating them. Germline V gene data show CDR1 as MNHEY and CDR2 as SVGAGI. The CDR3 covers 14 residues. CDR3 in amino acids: CATERVRGGTEAFF. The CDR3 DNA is TGTGCCACCGAAAGGGTTAGAGGGGGCACTGAAGCTTTCTTT.

The CDR3: CATSRGSSGYTF. The CDR3 nucleotides are TGTGCCACCAGCAGAGGGTCCAGTGGCTACACCTTC. This chain uses TRBV15 with TRBJ1-2; D uncertain. CDR3 size: 12 residues. Germline V gene lookup returns CDR1 LNHNV and CDR2 YYDKDF (reference sequence). V was pared by 1 base and J by 7 bases, with 7 bases between. Full variable domain (outside the CDR3, taken from reference TRBV15 and TRBJ1-2): DAMVIQNPRYQVTQFGKPVTLSCSQTLNHNVMYWYQQKSSQAPKLLFHYYDKDFNNEADTPDNFQSRRPNTSFCFLDIRSPGLGDTAMYLCATSRGSSGYTFGSGTRLTVV.

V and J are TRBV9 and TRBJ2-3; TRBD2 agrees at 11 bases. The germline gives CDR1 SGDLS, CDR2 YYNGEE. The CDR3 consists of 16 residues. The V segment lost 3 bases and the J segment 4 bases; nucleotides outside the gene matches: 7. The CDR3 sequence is CASSERLAGSADTQYF. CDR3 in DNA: TGTGCCAGCAGCGAGAGACTAGCGGGAAGTGCAGATACGCAGTATTTT. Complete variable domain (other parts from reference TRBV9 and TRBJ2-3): DSGVTQTPKHLITATGQRVTLRCSPRSGDLSVYWYQQSLDQGLQFLIQYYNGEERAKGNILERFSAQQFPDLHSELNLSSLELGDSALYFCASSERLAGSADTQYFGPGTRLTVL.